This T cell receptor beta chain was sequenced in a study of cytomegalovirus exposure and HLA in healthy donors (dated by TCRdb to 2016 to 2017). Study-level background: According to a later analysis, one platform produced both the 110 or so validation repertoires and the 670 or so repertoires of the first cohort. A separate validation cohort of 90 to 150 different subjects was used in addition to the roughly 620-subject first cohort. The aim of the study was to test whether cataloging public T cell receptors could identify signatures of past pathogen exposure. The study combined high-throughput TCR immunosequencing, statistical association of individual TCRs with disease status, and machine learning to predict cytomegalovirus infection status. Paper-wide results and their limitations: Most TCR sequences were observed very rarely across donors, whereas some public TCRs were present in many individuals. It was suggested by the authors that the approach could potentially be generalized to other disease states and immunological phenotypes. The validation cohort had no HLA typing available for a later analysis, so co-occurrence within that cohort was assessed over all 130 or so repertoires. Subsequent analysis determined that TCRs grouped into clusters in the first cohort also showed a tendency toward co-occurrence across the 90 to 150 validation repertoires, and approximately 94% of cluster scores exceeded 0. The classifier was reported to diagnose cytomegalovirus status with high specificity and sensitivity in both the original and validation cohorts. The study listed 170 or so TCR beta chains as associated with cytomegalovirus. A few of the identified cytomegalovirus-associated TCR beta chains were confirmed in vitro to be specific for cytomegalovirus antigens.

A word on this clone: Its antigen target is currently unknown. Within one base of it there is no much larger clone, and no base qualities were kept.

Separate from the approximately 700-subject first cohort, the validation cohort of some 130 subjects was the group to which the donors belonged. Libraries were prepared through the immunoSEQ multiplex PCR assay. On the study's bioinformatics: A statistical classification framework was built for diagnosing cytomegalovirus status from the catalog of TCR beta chain sequences. What TCRdb holds here is the immuneACCESS table cut down to in-frame rearrangements. Part of the clones is not present; checked against another copy, under half of the missing clones reflect an unresolved V gene, and the others are unexplained. From that table come the V and J calls and clone size; the DNA was used to work out D and trimming. A total of a few hundred thousand clones appear in this sample, around 86% of them only once. The top ten constitute more than 0.8% of the sample. V is trimmed back by 0 bases and J by 9 bases, and the junction contains 5 bases that no gene match accounts for. Reading from cysteine to phenylalanine, the CDR3 counts 14 amino acids. Only the CDR3 DNA is retained, 42 bases long and in frame from the first base. CDR1 SEHNR and CDR2 FQNEAQ are derived from the germline V gene (reference sequence).

The clonotype originates from a woman aged 18-35 years in good health and CMV-seronegative. Sequencing was done on a sample of PBMCs. The sequence joins TRBV7-9 to TRBJ2-3; TRBD2 lines up with 8 middle nucleotides. The CDR3: CASSLALREGTQYF. DNA sequence: TGTGCCAGCAGCTTAGCCCTACGGGAGGGGACGCAGTATTTT.